This T cell receptor beta chain was recorded in a study of post-analysis software for immune sequencing data (dated by TCRdb to between 2015 and 2016). General notes on the study: Recorded disease courses included relapsing-remitting, secondary progressive and progressive-relapsing multiple sclerosis, with some patients lacking subtype annotation. A subset of samples was prepared in parallel using single-end sample barcoding, then pooled and co-amplified after Illumina adapter ligation. The multiple sclerosis patient repertoires were compared with about a dozen previously published healthy control repertoires from donors aged about 6 to 26 years.

Overall study results and their limits: The multiple sclerosis patient group was slightly younger than the control group. Multiple sclerosis patients had significantly lower normalized Chao1 diversity than controls, a result that suggests substantial peripheral T-cell clonal expansion. When samples were clustered directly using the F measure, samples prepared in the same batch co-clustered strongly, which prompted a batch-effect correction.

This clonotype was counted many times. No antigen is known for it. The record has no base qualities; no much larger clone is one base away. Library method: PCR. These reads were obtained on an Illumina HiSeq 2500. Unique molecular identifiers were incorporated into TCR beta cDNA libraries to reduce PCR and sequencing biases. Every 1 to 10 million input T cells yielded about 500,000 cDNA molecules, meaning each molecule approximated one T cell. Patient libraries were prepared and sequenced with the same protocol used for the earlier healthy control dataset. Within a given batch, samples were prepared together, multiplexed and sequenced on the same HiSeq lane. Per the source publication's procedure: Raw barcoded reads were processed with MIGEC, and single-read molecular identifier groups were discarded before consensus assembly and CDR3 extraction. Clonotype tables were post-analysed with VDJtools, normalizing diversity by down-sampling all datasets to the smallest sample size. To correct batch-related cross-sample contamination, repertoire overlap clustering matched CDR3 amino acid sequences but not nucleotide sequences. TCRdb applied fastp at Q25 and MiXCR to the public reads, then kept only in-frame beta chains. Under each unique CDR3 protein, matching rows form one entry showing the most common genes and DNA. For this entry, the V and J calls and clone size follow TCRdb and not the study's own pipeline. Here the sample has fewer than 550,000 distinct CDR3 sequences; around 34% occur a single time. The top ten constitute about 5.6% of the sample.

To demonstrate the VDJtools post-analysis software, the study profiled TCR beta repertoires from the peripheral blood of 13 young patients with multiple sclerosis. The multiple sclerosis patients were children and adolescents ranging in age from roughly 6 to 16 years. Sequencing was carried out using blood. The receptor was derived from a girl aged 2-17 years with multiple sclerosis.

The DNA reads as follows: TGCAGCGCCGGGGGGACAGGCACCAAAAACATTCAGTACTTC. It translates as CSAGGTGTKNIQYF. Rearrangement joined TRBV29-1 to TRBJ2-4; the D gene is perhaps TRBD1, on 8 matching bases. CDR1 is given as SQVTM and CDR2 as ANQGSEA, both from the germline V gene. Inclusive of the bounding cysteine and phenylalanine, the CDR3 is 14 residues long. The sequence is cut down to CDR3 DNA, 42 bases in frame from base 1. V and J are truncated by 7 bases and 2 bases respectively, leaving an intervening sequence of 15 bases.